The 5 T cell receptor beta chains reported below all come from one sample, sequenced in a study of control samples from healthy donors and cancer patients. Libraries were prepared by immunoSEQ multiplex PCR; TCRdb keeps only in-frame clonotypes and omits some of them. Of around 94,000 clones listed, 80% to 95% are singletons. Source material: blood. The receptors originated from a woman aged 25 to 39 in good health.

The chain uses TRBV7-2 and TRBJ2-7; D ambiguous. CDR1 and CDR2 (germline): SGHTA, FQGNSA. There are 15 residues in the CDR3. V lost 5 bases and J lost 1, with 15 bases in between. The CDR3 DNA reads TGTGCCAGCAGCGCCGACGGAGCCTTGTCCTACGAGCAGTACTTC. Protein sequence: CASSADGALSYEQYF.

This chain joins TRBV3-1 (or the pseudogene TRBV3-2) and TRBJ2-7; a possible D gene is TRBD1 (8 bases). Looked up from germline, CDR1 is LGHDT and CDR2 is YNNKEL (reference sequence). Trimming removed 3 bases from V and 4 bases from J, with 19 bases in between. The CDR3 is 16 residues long. The CDR3 DNA sequence: TGTGCCAGCAGCCACTCCGGACAGGGAGGGGGATACGAGCAGTACTTC. This codes for CASSHSGQGGGYEQYF.

The chain has TRBV11-3 and TRBJ1-1, with D unclear. V lost 5 bases and J 0 bases, leaving 13 bases between the germline ends. CDR3 length equals 15 residues. Germline CDR1 is SGHNT and CDR2 is YENEEA. The chain's CDR3 is CASSLEGRMNTEAFF. In DNA form, the CDR3 reads TGTGCCAGCAGCCTGGAGGGCAGAATGAACACTGAAGCTTTCTTT.

The J gene is TRBJ2-1, the V gene TRBV3-1 (or the pseudogene TRBV3-2); 8 bases are a match to TRBD2. V trimming: 2 bases; J trimming: 8 bases; junction bases outside the gene matches: 11. CDR3 length: 16 residues. In germline, CDR1 is LGHDT, CDR2 YNNKEL (reference sequence). CDR3 in amino acids: CASSQTLAGPGDEQFF. CDR3 DNA: TGTGCCAGCAGCCAAACCCTAGCGGGTCCTGGGGATGAGCAGTTCTTC.

V is TRBV20-1 and J is TRBJ1-2; D is uncertain. CDR1 and CDR2 from the germline V gene are DFQATT and SNEGSKA (reference sequence). This CDR3 spans 14 amino acids. Trimming took off 3 bases at V and 8 bases at J, with 19 bases between the two ends. The CDR3: CSASRGWPTDGYTF. The CDR3 DNA reads as TGCAGTGCTAGTCGAGGGTGGCCTACGGACGGCTACACCTTC.